These T cell receptor beta chains were read from a single sample in a study of cytomegalovirus exposure and HLA in healthy donors. Assay: immunoSEQ multiplex PCR; the TCRdb copy retains only in-frame clones and omits some. The sample holds roughly 140,000 clones; approximately 79% are singletons and the top ten take 5.5% to 8.5%. Sequenced input: PBMCs. These TCRs come from a woman aged 45-65 years in good health and CMV-seropositive. Both conserved end residues are part of each CDR3. The order of the fields is CDR3 protein, J gene, V gene.

CDR3: CASSLSGGAVHEQFF
J: TRBJ2-1
V: TRBV7-3

CDR3: CASSQRTRGTEAFF
J: TRBJ1-1
V: TRBV9

CDR3: CASSPSKRTASYEQYF
J: TRBJ2-7
V: TRBV21-1

CDR3: CASERGGADTQYF
J: TRBJ2-3
V: TRBV12-5

CDR3: CASWRGGLTGELFF
J: TRBJ2-2
V: TRBV6-5

CDR3: CASSGRAGQDYEQYF
J: TRBJ2-7
V: TRBV7-9

CDR3: CASTTSGAYNEQFF
J: TRBJ2-1
V: TRBV2

CDR3: CASSLGRVTTGNTIYF
J: TRBJ1-3
V: TRBV11-2

CDR3: CASSTSSGGSPLHF
J: TRBJ1-6
V: TRBV7-2

CDR3: CASSLLAGVTGELFF
J: TRBJ2-2
V: TRBV11-2